The 23 T cell receptor beta chains listed next were all sequenced from one sample in a study of blood T cell repertoires in COVID-19. Here immunoSEQ multiplex PCR was the method, and the copy in TCRdb shows in-frame clones only, minus some. This sample has 30,000 to 35,000 clones, with 85% found just once. The sequencing sample was made of peripheral blood. Receptor source: a human donor with acute or convalescent COVID-19. The donor label of this sample is uncertain.

V gene TRBV6-2 or TRBV6-3 combines with J gene TRBJ1-2; 9 bases are shared with TRBD1. V gave up 6 bases and J gave up 5 bases; unmatched junction bases: 4. Germline-derived CDR1 and CDR2 are MNHEY and SVGEGT. This CDR3 is built from 13 residues. The CDR3 is CASSKDRGYGYTF. DNA of the CDR3: TGTGCCAGCAGCAAAGACAGGGGGTATGGCTACACCTTC.

The rearrangement joins TRBV11-3 to TRBJ2-1; TRBD2 aligns across 13 bases. Trimming at V came to 2 bases and at J to 7 bases, leaving 5 bases not matched to a gene. The CDR3 has 16 residues. CDR1 is SGHNT and CDR2 is YENEEA in the germline V gene. This CDR3 is CASSLWGTSGANEQFF. CDR3 bases: TGTGCCAGCAGCTTATGGGGGACTAGCGGGGCGAATGAGCAGTTCTTC. Using reference TRBV11-3 and TRBJ2-1 for the parts outside the CDR3, the full variable domain is EAGVVQSPRYKIIEKKQPVAFWCNPISGHNTLYWYLQNLGQGPELLIRYENEEAVDDSQLPKDRFSAERLKGVDSTLKIQPAELGDSAVYLCASSLWGTSGANEQFFGPGTRLTVL.

The chain recombines TRBV15 with TRBJ1-6; TRBD1 aligns across 10 bases. Per germline, CDR1 LNHNV and CDR2 YYDKDF (reference sequence). Trimming cost V 6 bases and J 9 bases; bases outside gene matches: 5. This CDR3 is built from 14 residues. This CDR3 reads CATRTRDRGSPLHF. CDR3 nucleotides: TGTGCCACCAGAACCCGGGACAGGGGTTCACCCCTCCACTTT.

The rearrangement joins TRBV9 to TRBJ1-1; D might be TRBD1 (5 bases). Trimming removed 4 bases from V and 4 bases from J, with 11 bases in between. Germline CDR1 is SGDLS and CDR2 is YYNGEE. The CDR3 covers 13 residues. The CDR3 DNA reads as TGTGCCAGCAGCAGCGGGGGATCCACTGAAGCTTTCTTT. It is translated as CASSSGGSTEAFF.

The rearrangement joins TRBV5-6 to TRBJ1-2, with 10 bases that match TRBD1. Germline loops: CDR1 SGHDT, CDR2 YYEEEE. The CDR3 runs to 14 residues. Germline trimming cut 4 bases from V and 4 bases from J; bases unmatched to any gene: 4. The DNA for the CDR3 is TGTGCCAGCAGCAGACAGGGGGCCCTCTATGGCTACACCTTC. This encodes CASSRQGALYGYTF.

The rearrangement joins TRBV12-3 or TRBV12-4 to TRBJ2-3, with D possibly being TRBD2 (5 bases). Between the trimmed V and J ends, which lost 6 bases and 3 bases, there was a span of 10 bases. This CDR3 has 13 amino acids. CDR3 loop: CASSPRGTDTQYF. For the CDR3, the DNA is TGTGCCAGCAGCCCCCGGGGTACAGATACGCAGTATTTT.

This chain connects TRBV7-2 to TRBJ1-1; weak D call: TRBD1 (5 bases). The V and J ends lost 4 bases and 0 bases respectively, with 15 bases between them. The CDR3 is 16 amino acids. Per germline, CDR1 SGHTA and CDR2 FQGNSA. CDR3 region: CASSSHGGGLNTEAFF. The CDR3 DNA follows: TGTGCCAGCAGCTCCCACGGGGGAGGACTGAACACTGAAGCTTTCTTT.

The rearrangement uses TRBV7-6 and TRBJ2-7, with TRBD1 identical over 8 bases. Trimming cost V 1 base and J 4 bases; bases outside gene matches: 3. CDR1 SGHVS and CDR2 FNYEAQ come from the germline V gene. This CDR3 is built from 14 residues. The CDR3 reads CASSLGTGTYEQYF. CDR3 bases: TGTGCCAGCAGCTTAGGGACAGGGACATACGAGCAGTACTTC. Filled out from reference TRBV7-6 and TRBJ2-7, the complete variable domain reads GAGVSQSPRYKVTKRGQDVALRCDPISGHVSLYWYRQALGQGPEFLTYFNYEAQQDKSGLPNDRFSAERPEGSISTLTIQRTEQRDSAMYRCASSLGTGTYEQYFGPGTRLTVT.

This clone has a single count. The J gene is TRBJ2-1, the V gene TRBV10-3, with 13 bases fitting TRBD2. Germline CDR1 reads ENHRY; CDR2 reads SYGVKD. The CDR3 has 16 amino acids. After removal of 5 bases from V and 4 bases from J, the junction contained 5 bases not matched to a gene. CDR3 region: CAISRSTSGGYNEQFF. In nucleotides, the CDR3 is TGTGCCATCAGTAGATCGACTAGCGGGGGGTACAATGAGCAGTTCTTC.

V is TRBV11-3 and J is TRBJ2-1, with D possibly being TRBD2 (7 bases). The V end was cut by 1 base, the J end by 5 bases, with 21 bases between. CDR3 size: 18 residues. Germline-derived CDR1 and CDR2 are SGHNT and YENEEA. The CDR3 bases are TGTGCCAGCAGCTTAGTGTTAGGGGGGGGTAGAGCGGACAATGAGCAGTTCTTC. Translated: CASSLVLGGGRADNEQFF.

This clone has only a few counts. This chain joins TRBV6-6 and TRBJ2-2; D may be TRBD1 (6 bases). The CDR3 spans 16 residues. V dropped 5 bases and J dropped 0 bases, with 13 bases sitting between them. Germline CDR1 and CDR2: MNHNY and SVGAGI (reference sequence). In DNA form, the CDR3 reads TGTGCCAGCAGTCTACAGGGAGCCTCGAACACCGGGGAGCTGTTTTTT. Translated: CASSLQGASNTGELFF.

The V gene is TRBV5-4, the J gene TRBJ2-5; 9 bases align to TRBD1. The trim removed 3 bases at V and 4 bases at J, leaving 4 bases unmatched. Germline V gene sequence: CDR1 SGHNT, CDR2 YYREEE (reference sequence). This CDR3 is 14 amino acids long. Here the CDR3 reads CASSSLDRGETQYF. In DNA form, the CDR3 reads TGTGCCAGCAGCTCGCTGGACAGGGGAGAGACCCAGTACTTC.

The V and J genes are TRBV7-9 and TRBJ2-7; D may be TRBD2 (5 bases). CDR1 is SEHNR and CDR2 is FQNEAQ in the germline V gene (reference sequence). The CDR3 is 17 residues long. Trimming removed 1 base from V and 2 bases from J, with 18 bases in between. This chain's CDR3 is CASSLEGGPGNPYEQYF. The CDR3 DNA reads as TGTGCCAGCAGCTTAGAAGGAGGCCCTGGAAATCCCTACGAGCAGTACTTC. The full variable domain, its missing parts supplied by reference TRBV7-9 and TRBJ2-7, is DTGVSQNPRHKITKRGQNVTFRCDPISEHNRLYWYRQTLGQGPEFLTYFQNEAQLEKSRLLSDRFSAERPKGSFSTLEIQRTEQGDSAMYLCASSLEGGPGNPYEQYFGPGTRLTVT.

The chain recombines TRBV9 with TRBJ2-2; no reliable D call. Trimming left V 0 bases short and J 7 bases short, with 4 bases between. Germline CDR1 SGDLS, CDR2 YYNGEE. This CDR3 is 12 amino acids long. The CDR3 coding sequence is TGTGCCAGCAGCGTAGTTAACGGGGAGCTGTTTTTT. Encoded protein: CASSVVNGELFF.

This chain joins TRBV7-2 and TRBJ1-2; TRBD1 is a possible D gene (5 bases). V gave up 3 bases and J gave up 4 bases, with 12 bases separating them. Germline V CDR1 and CDR2: SGHTA, FQGNSA. CDR3 length equals 14 residues. The DNA for the CDR3 is TGTGCCAGCAGCTTTTATGGCGGGGGCTATGGCTACACCTTC. It specifies CASSFYGGGYGYTF.

V usage is TRBV28 and J usage is TRBJ1-5, with TRBD1 as a possible D gene (5 bases). Germline CDR1 and CDR2: MDHEN and SYDVKM. CDR3 size: 18 residues. V lost 5 bases, J lost 5 bases, and 25 bases lay in between. The CDR3 here is CASSILTAPTLNDQPQHF. In nucleotides, the CDR3 is TGTGCCAGCAGTATACTGACAGCTCCCACCCTTAACGATCAGCCCCAGCATTTT.

This clone was observed a handful of times. The chain is built from TRBV6-5 and TRBJ2-2; 7 bases align to TRBD1. With 6 bases clipped from V and 5 bases from J, the junction kept 9 bases outside the gene matches. CDR1 is MNHEY and CDR2 is SVGAGI in the germline V gene. This CDR3 spans 15 amino acids. CDR3 DNA: TGTGCCAGCAGGTCCCGACAGGGCGGGACCGGGGAGCTGTTTTTT. Protein: CASRSRQGGTGELFF.

V usage is TRBV24-1 and J usage is TRBJ2-3; 9 bases are shared with TRBD1. CDR3 size: 18 residues. CDR1 is KGHDR, CDR2 SFDVKD, per germline. Unmatched junction bases numbered 13, after V lost 5 bases and J lost 2 bases. Written as DNA, the CDR3 is TGTGCCACCAGTGGCCTACAGCATGACAGGGGGAACACAGATACGCAGTATTTT. This gives the protein CATSGLQHDRGNTDTQYF.

This sequence joins TRBV9 and TRBJ1-1; D is undetermined. Looked up from germline, CDR1 is SGDLS and CDR2 is YYNGEE. Trimming shortened V by 0 bases and J by 3 bases, and 6 bases separated the two germline ends. This CDR3 spans 13 amino acids. The CDR3 DNA reads as TGTGCCAGCAGCGTAGCTTCGGACACTGAAGCTTTCTTT. It is translated as CASSVASDTEAFF.

In this sample, this clone turned up once. This chain uses TRBV2 with TRBJ2-1, with 7 bases fitting TRBD2. There are 13 residues in the CDR3. The junction had 7 bases not matched to a gene; V was cut back by 4 bases and J by 10 bases. CDR1 and CDR2 (germline): SNHLY, FYNNEI. CDR3 sequence (DNA): TGTGCCAGCAGTGGAGAGTCTAGCGGCGAGCAGTTCTTC. Its protein product is CASSGESSGEQFF.

This chain connects TRBV29-1 to TRBJ1-2; tentatively, D is TRBD1 (6 bases). The V gene's germline CDR1 is SQVTM and CDR2 ANQGSEA. This CDR3 spans 12 amino acids. Trimming pared 3 bases from V and 8 bases from J, leaving 13 bases between. CDR3 in DNA: TGCAGCGTTGATGTACAGGGAAGCGGCTACACCTTC. This sequence encodes CSVDVQGSGYTF.

This chain links TRBV5-4 with TRBJ2-7; TRBD2 matches 11 bases. From germline, CDR1 is SGHNT and CDR2 YYREEE (reference sequence). V lost 3 bases, J lost 5 bases, and 10 bases stayed unmatched. The CDR3 totals 16 residues. The CDR3 loop is CASSSGALAGGHEQYF. The CDR3 DNA reads TGTGCCAGCAGCTCGGGGGCCCTAGCGGGAGGTCACGAGCAGTACTTC.

The rearrangement joins TRBV12-3 or TRBV12-4 to TRBJ1-1; TRBD1 might be the D (5 bases). The CDR3 is 13 amino acids. Trimming shortened V by 5 bases and J by 3 bases, and 10 bases separated the two germline ends. The CDR3 loop is CASSPAGYTEAFF. In DNA form, the CDR3 reads TGTGCCAGCAGTCCTGCAGGGTACACTGAAGCTTTCTTT.